This T cell receptor beta chain stems from a study of blood T cell repertoires in COVID-19. Profiling relied on immunoSEQ multiplex PCR, and the TCRdb table lists in-frame clones only, not all of them. The table has over 200,000 clones, around 84% seen once. The CDR3 consists of 15 residues. Germline CDR1 is MGHRA and CDR2 is YSYEKL. Trimming pared 5 bases from V and 2 bases from J, leaving 15 bases between. Study members were between about 18 and 95 years old and lived in 20 to 30 US regions. This clonotype was obtained from a woman aged 40 to 50 who had recovered from COVID-19. Sequencing was done on a sample of PBMCs or T cells enriched from blood (not recorded which). This chain links TRBV4-1 with TRBJ2-5; TRBD2 is a possible D gene (5 bases). CDR3 loop: CASSSLPGSQETQYF. DNA for the CDR3: TGCGCCAGCAGCTCCCTTCCGGGATCACAAGAGACCCAGTACTTC.